A selection of T cell receptor beta chains follows, all from one sample in a study of shared clonotypes between healthy human individuals. TCRdb's copy holds only in-frame clones and misses some; the assay was immunoSEQ multiplex PCR. The sample contains under 2.5 million clones, about nine tenths of which appear only once. The sequenced material came from naive CD4+ T cells from PBMCs. The receptors originated from a man aged 18 to 30 in good health. Some clones in this sample may be carry-over from other donors' samples. The CDR3 runs from the conserved cysteine through the conserved F or W. D genes are given only for firm matches. Some rows mark clone size as missing; the rest say once, few, many or name a class of expanded clone.

V: TRBV5-4; D: NA; size: NA; J: TRBJ1-4; DNA: TGTGCCAGCAGCTTGGTGGGCCGGTATAATGAAAAACTGTTTTTT; CDR3: CASSLVGRYNEKLFF
V: TRBV6-1; D: NA; size: few; J: TRBJ1-1; DNA: TGTGCCAGCAGTCTGGACCAGGGTACTGAAGCTTTCTTT; CDR3: CASSLDQGTEAFF
V: TRBV6-1; D: NA; size: once; J: TRBJ2-7; DNA: TGTGCCAGCATATCCCGGACTACGCCCTACGAGCAGTACTTC; CDR3: CASISRTTPYEQYF
V: TRBV10-1; D: NA; size: NA; J: TRBJ1-2; DNA: TGCGCCAGCAAGGTATCGGTAAACTATGGCTACACCTTC; CDR3: CASKVSVNYGYTF
V: TRBV7-6; D: NA; size: NA; J: TRBJ1-5; DNA: TGTGCCAGCAGCGGGACCGGCAATCAGCCCCAGCATTTT; CDR3: CASSGTGNQPQHF
V: TRBV18; D: TRBD2; size: NA; J: TRBJ2-7; DNA: TGTGCCAGCTCAAAAGGGACTGACGGGGGGTTCGAGCAGTACTTC; CDR3: CASSKGTDGGFEQYF
V: TRBV28; D: NA; size: once; J: TRBJ1-1; DNA: TGTGCCAGCAGTGAGGATTTGAACACTGAAGCTTTCTTT; CDR3: CASSEDLNTEAFF
V: TRBV21-1; D: NA; size: NA; J: TRBJ1-1; DNA: TGTGCCAGCAGCAAAGGCCTTCGACAAAAGGGGACTGAAGCTTTCTTT; CDR3: CASSKGLRQKGTEAFF
V: TRBV29-1; D: TRBD1; size: NA; J: TRBJ2-7; DNA: TGCAGCGTTGGGGCCGGGACAGGGGTTGACGAGCAGTACTTC; CDR3: CSVGAGTGVDEQYF
V: TRBV10-3; D: NA; size: NA; J: TRBJ1-2; DNA: TGTGCCATCAGTGATCAACAAAACTATGGCTACACCTTC; CDR3: CAISDQQNYGYTF
V: TRBV7-9; D: NA; size: NA; J: TRBJ1-1; DNA: TGTGCCAGCAGGGTAATAGGGACAAAGAACACTGAAGCTTTCTTT; CDR3: CASRVIGTKNTEAFF
V: TRBV5-5; D: TRBD2; size: NA; J: TRBJ2-3; DNA: TGTGCCAGCAGCTTCGCGGGGGAAGATACGCAGTATTTT; CDR3: CASSFAGEDTQYF
V: TRBV5-1; D: NA; size: NA; J: TRBJ2-5; DNA: TGCGCCAGCAGCCCCGGGAGCCCAGGGGAGACCCAGTACTTC; CDR3: CASSPGSPGETQYF
V: TRBV7-9; D: NA; size: NA; J: TRBJ1-1; DNA: TGTGCCAGCAGCTCCGAGAGGGGCGATGGCACTGAAGCTTTCTTT; CDR3: CASSSERGDGTEAFF
V: TRBV15; D: NA; size: NA; J: TRBJ1-5; DNA: TGTGCCACCAGCAGAAGACAGGCAGGGCCAAGGCAGCCCCAGCATTTT; CDR3: CATSRRQAGPRQPQHF
V: TRBV2; D: TRBD1; size: NA; J: TRBJ2-2; DNA: TGTGCCAGCAGGGGACAGGGACGAAACACCGGGGAGCTGTTTTTT; CDR3: CASRGQGRNTGELFF
V: TRBV11-3; D: NA; size: NA; J: TRBJ2-2; DNA: TGTGCCAGCAGCTTAGTTTTTTCGGCGAACACCGGGGAGCTGTTTTTT; CDR3: CASSLVFSANTGELFF
V: TRBV7-2; D: NA; size: NA; J: TRBJ2-1; DNA: TGTGCCAGCAGCTATCAGACTCAAATTCCTAATGAGCAGTTCTTC; CDR3: CASSYQTQIPNEQFF
V: TRBV19; D: NA; size: NA; J: TRBJ1-3; DNA: TGTGCCAGTACCCAATACTTGAGAGGAAACACCATATATTTT; CDR3: CASTQYLRGNTIYF
V: TRBV10-2; D: TRBD1; size: NA; J: TRBJ2-2; DNA: TGCGCCAGCAGTGAGTGGCAAGGACAGGGGAACACCGGGGAGCTGTTTTTT; CDR3: CASSEWQGQGNTGELFF
V: TRBV7-2; D: NA; size: NA; J: TRBJ1-1; DNA: TGTGCCAGCAGCTTAACAAGAGACACTGAAGCTTTCTTT; CDR3: CASSLTRDTEAFF
V: TRBV5-4; D: NA; size: NA; J: TRBJ2-5; DNA: TGTGCCAGCAGCTCGGACAGACAAGAGACCCAGTACTTC; CDR3: CASSSDRQETQYF
V: TRBV6-1; D: NA; size: NA; J: TRBJ1-5; DNA: TGTGCCAGCAGTAACGCAGGGTTTCAGCCCCAGCATTTT; CDR3: CASSNAGFQPQHF
V: TRBV27; D: NA; size: NA; J: TRBJ2-1; DNA: TGTGCCAGCAGGAGACGCTCCTACAATGAGCAGTTCTTC; CDR3: CASRRRSYNEQFF
V: TRBV7-9; D: TRBD2; size: NA; J: TRBJ2-5; DNA: TGTGCCAGCAGCTTAATAGGGACTAGCGGATACCAAGAGACCCAGTACTTC; CDR3: CASSLIGTSGYQETQYF
V: TRBV5-8; D: TRBD1; size: NA; J: TRBJ1-2; DNA: TGTGCCAGCAGCTTGACCGGGACAGGGAACTATGGCTACACCTTC; CDR3: CASSLTGTGNYGYTF
V: TRBV28; D: TRBD1; size: NA; J: TRBJ2-1; DNA: TGTGCCAGCAGTTCCGGACAGGGTGGGAATGAGCAGTTCTTC; CDR3: CASSSGQGGNEQFF
V: TRBV5-1; D: TRBD1; size: NA; J: TRBJ1-1; DNA: TGCGCCAGCAGCCCCGGACAGGGGCTCATGAACACTGAAGCTTTCTTT; CDR3: CASSPGQGLMNTEAFF
V: TRBV7-6; D: TRBD2; size: NA; J: TRBJ2-5; DNA: TGTGCCAGCAGCTTACTATGGGGAGCGGGAGTTGTAGAGACCCAGTACTTC; CDR3: CASSLLWGAGVVETQYF
V: TRBV4-3; D: TRBD1; size: NA; J: TRBJ1-1; DNA: TGCGCCAGCAGCCAAGAACAGGGGAGATACACTGAAGCTTTCTTT; CDR3: CASSQEQGRYTEAFF
V: TRBV5-4; D: NA; size: NA; J: TRBJ2-7; DNA: TGTGCCAGCAGCTTGGTAGCGGCGACCGAGCAGTACTTC; CDR3: CASSLVAATEQYF
V: TRBV29-1; D: NA; size: NA; J: TRBJ2-4; DNA: TGCAGCGTTGATAGAGACCCAAAAAACATTCAGTACTTC; CDR3: CSVDRDPKNIQYF
V: TRBV19; D: NA; size: NA; J: TRBJ2-7; DNA: TGTGCCAGTAGTGGGACTTCAGGGGTAGGCGAGCAGTACTTC; CDR3: CASSGTSGVGEQYF
V: TRBV7-2; D: NA; size: once; J: TRBJ2-7; DNA: TGTGCCAGCAGCTGGGTCAGCGTCGGCTACGAGCAGTACTTC; CDR3: CASSWVSVGYEQYF
V: TRBV28; D: TRBD1; size: NA; J: TRBJ1-1; DNA: TGTGCCAGCAGCACCGGGACAGTTTTGACGAACACTGAAGCTTTCTTT; CDR3: CASSTGTVLTNTEAFF
V: TRBV14; D: NA; size: NA; J: TRBJ2-3; DNA: TGTGCCAGCAGCCCGACGCCGAATAGCGATACGCAGTATTTT; CDR3: CASSPTPNSDTQYF
V: TRBV4-3; D: TRBD1; size: NA; J: TRBJ2-7; DNA: TGCGCCAGCAGCCAAGACAGGGGGCGCGGGTACGAGCAGTACTTC; CDR3: CASSQDRGRGYEQYF
V: TRBV28; D: NA; size: once; J: TRBJ2-1; DNA: TGTGCCAGCAGTTTTTCCATTCGGGATGAGCAGTTCTTC; CDR3: CASSFSIRDEQFF
V: TRBV6-5; D: TRBD2; size: NA; J: TRBJ2-1; DNA: TGTGCCAGCAGCTTAGCGGGCGTTCAGGATGAGCAGTTCTTC; CDR3: CASSLAGVQDEQFF
V: TRBV15; D: NA; size: NA; J: TRBJ1-1; DNA: TGTGCCACCAGCAGAGCTGGGGGTGAAGCTTTCTTT; CDR3: CATSRAGGEAFF
V: TRBV19; D: NA; size: NA; J: TRBJ2-2; DNA: TGTGCCAGTAGTATCAGGCGGGCTGGGGAAGGGGACACCGGGGAGCTGTTTTTT; CDR3: CASSIRRAGEGDTGELFF
V: TRBV18; D: NA; size: NA; J: TRBJ1-6; DNA: TGTGCCAGCTCACCTAGTAATTCACCCCTCCACTTT; CDR3: CASSPSNSPLHF
V: TRBV10-3; D: TRBD2; size: NA; J: TRBJ2-1; DNA: TGTGCCATCAGTGATCCTCCCGGGCTAGCGGTCCCCTTCGGTGAGCAGTTCTTC; CDR3: CAISDPPGLAVPFGEQFF
V: TRBV5-1; D: TRBD2; size: NA; J: TRBJ2-1; DNA: TGCGCCAGCAGCTTGGGACTAGCGAGCTCCTACAATGAGCAGTTCTTC; CDR3: CASSLGLASSYNEQFF
V: TRBV19; D: TRBD1; size: NA; J: TRBJ2-3; DNA: TGTGCCAGTAGTCTAACAGGGGCTAGCACAGATACGCAGTATTTT; CDR3: CASSLTGASTDTQYF
V: TRBV28; D: NA; size: NA; J: TRBJ1-2; DNA: TGTGCCAGCAGCCCGCCTGGACAGAACTATGGCTACACCTTC; CDR3: CASSPPGQNYGYTF
V: TRBV4-2; D: NA; size: NA; J: TRBJ2-7; DNA: TGTGCCAGCAGCCATCCCCGTGGGGGGAGCTCCTACGAGCAGTACTTC; CDR3: CASSHPRGGSSYEQYF